A single sample gave rise to the 8 T cell receptor beta chains below, sequenced in a study of T cell clonality in common variable immunodeficiency (dated by TCRdb to between 2015 and 2017). Libraries were prepared through the immunoSEQ multiplex PCR assay. Sourced from immuneACCESS, this table was stored by TCRdb with only in-frame sequences that have V and J called. A share of the clones is absent; for the studies checked, an unresolved V gene accounts for under half, and the remainder has no known explanation. The table puts about 28,000 clones in this sample, none counted just once. The ten largest clones add up to 13% of the sample. The sample taken for sequencing was peripheral blood mononuclear cells. Receptors originate from a person aged 18 to 75 in good health.

This clone was picked up many times. The sequenced part of the CDR3 DNA is TGTGCCAGCAGCCAAGGACAGGCGAACATT. Amino acid sequence: CASSQGQANI. The whole CDR3 is CASSQGQANIQYF. The V and J genes are TRBV14 and TRBJ2-4; D possibly corresponds to TRBD1 (6 bases). Read data end 3 residues before the CDR3 end; the end is taken from the germline J gene. The germline V gene encodes CDR1 SGHDN and CDR2 FVKESK. CDR3 length: 13 residues. Trimming left V 1 base short and J 7 bases short, with 8 bases between.

For this clone: The read stops 3 residues short of the end of the CDR3; the missing end is completed from the germline J gene. The chain links TRBV7-2 to TRBJ1-5, with 10 bases matching TRBD1. With V trimmed by 5 bases and J by 1 base, 2 bases remained unmatched. The CDR3 contains 15 residues. CDR1 and CDR2 from the germline V gene are SGHTA and FQGNSA. CDR3 protein: CASSKDRGSNQPQHF. The CDR3 DNA, read in part, is TGTGCCAGCAGCAAGGACAGGGGGAGCAATCAGCCC.

This clone came up many times. Sequencing ends 3 residues short of the CDR3 end; the germline J gene provides the rest. The chain recombines TRBV2 with TRBJ2-3; 8 bases line up with TRBD2. The CDR3 extends over 14 amino acids. Germline CDR1 and CDR2: SNHLY and FYNNEI. Trimming took 7 bases from V and 4 from J; bases not matched to a gene: 7. CDR3 residues: CASTGGAAPDTQYF. The covered CDR3 bases are TGTGCCAGCACCGGGGGGGCCGCTCCAGATACG.

At least ten counts were recorded for this clone. The DNA read from the CDR3 is TGTGCCAGTAGCCTCAGTGGACGGGGCAATGAG. Amino acids: CASSLSGRGNE. The CDR3 in its entirety is CASSLSGRGNEQFF. The chain is built from TRBV19 and TRBJ2-1; the D gene is possibly TRBD2 (5 bases). The read gets to within 3 residues of the CDR3 end, and the germline J gene fills in the rest. Germline V gene sequence: CDR1 LNHDA, CDR2 SQIVND (reference sequence). The CDR3 has 14 amino acids. V lost 6 bases to trimming and J lost 6 bases, with 15 bases between them.

This clone was counted at least ten times. The observed sequence ends 3 residues before the CDR3 terminus, with the missing tail filled in from the germline J gene. V gene TRBV7-2 combines with J gene TRBJ2-2; no clear D. The CDR3 length is 12 residues. The V gene lost 5 bases and the J gene lost 3 bases, with 4 bases spanning the gap. Germline V gene lookup returns CDR1 SGHTA and CDR2 FQGNSA. CDR3 region: CASSRDTGELFF. CDR3 DNA (partial): TGTGCCAGCAGCCGGGACACCGGGGAG.

This clone was detected ten times or more. The CDR3 end is not reached by the read, which stops 3 residues before it; the germline J gene fills it in. The chain uses TRBV29-1 and TRBJ2-3; possible D gene TRBD2, 6 bases. The ends were cut back, 0 bases at V and 5 bases at J, with 12 bases in the middle. The V gene's germline CDR1 is SQVTM and CDR2 ANQGSEA. The CDR3 sequence is 14 residues long. The CDR3: CSVEEAGRVDTQYF. The sequenced part of the CDR3 DNA is TGCAGCGTTGAAGAGGCGGGAAGGGTAGATACG.

There are a few counts of this clone. With the read ending 3 residues before the CDR3 end, the germline J gene is used to fill in that end. This chain connects TRBV11-3 to TRBJ2-3, with D maybe TRBD2 (5 bases). The CDR3 is made up of 13 amino acids. Germline CDR1 reads SGHNT; CDR2 reads YENEEA. The CDR3 here is CASSGRAGETQYF. CDR3 bases read: TGTGCCAGCAGCGGGCGGGCCGGAGAGACG.

This clone was seen ten or more times. The CDR3 is cut off 3 residues early in the read; its end comes from the germline J gene. V and J are TRBV19 and TRBJ2-3, with D tentatively TRBD2 (5 bases). V was trimmed by 3 bases and J by 0 bases, leaving 10 bases between them. This CDR3 contains 15 residues. Germline lookup yields CDR1 LNHDA and CDR2 SQIVND (reference sequence). The CDR3 DNA, read in part, is TGTGCCAGTAGTATTACGCGGAGGAGCACAGATACG. Translating it yields CASSITRRSTDT. The full-length CDR3 reads as CASSITRRSTDTQYF.